This TCR beta chain derives from a study of T cells in Graves' hyperthyroidism and ophthalmopathy. Amplification targeted TCR beta CDR3 regions from RNA transcripts. A first-round RT-PCR of the TCR CDR3 used the HTBI primer set. TCRdb recomputed calls from the multiplex PCR reads with MiXCR, one row per CDR3 protein. The sample has about 640,000 distinct CDR3 sequences; about 20% are singletons. Trimming removed 5 bases from V and 3 bases from J, with 13 bases in between. The germline V gene encodes CDR1 GTSNPN and CDR2 SVGIG (reference sequence). This CDR3 is built from 13 residues. This clonotype was counted only a few times. Its target is not known. Study observations and caveats: Median prediction lead before ophthalmopathy onset was 5.5 to 7 months with the model.

The sequence derives from a man aged 25-45 years with Graves' ophthalmopathy. The chain is built from TRBV30 and TRBJ1-2; D unclear. The material sequenced was blood. As DNA, the CDR3 is TGTGCCTGGGGCCCCCCGAAGGACTATGGCTACACCTTC. This codes for CAWGPPKDYGYTF.